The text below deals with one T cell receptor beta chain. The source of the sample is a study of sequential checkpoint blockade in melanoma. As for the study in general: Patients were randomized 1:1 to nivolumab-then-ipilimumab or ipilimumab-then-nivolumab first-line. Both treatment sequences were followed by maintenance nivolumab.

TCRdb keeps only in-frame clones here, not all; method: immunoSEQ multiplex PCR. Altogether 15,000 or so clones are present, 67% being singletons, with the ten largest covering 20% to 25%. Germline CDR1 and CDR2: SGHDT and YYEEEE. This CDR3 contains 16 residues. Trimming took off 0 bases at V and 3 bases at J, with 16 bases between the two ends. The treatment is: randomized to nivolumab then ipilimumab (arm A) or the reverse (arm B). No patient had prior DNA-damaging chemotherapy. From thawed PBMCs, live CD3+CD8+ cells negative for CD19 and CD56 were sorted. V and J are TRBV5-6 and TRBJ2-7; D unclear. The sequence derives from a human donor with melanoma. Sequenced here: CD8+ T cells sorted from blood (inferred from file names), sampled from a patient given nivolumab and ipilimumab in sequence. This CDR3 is CASSLALRGRNYEQYF. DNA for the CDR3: TGTGCCAGCAGCTTGGCCCTTCGCGGCAGAAACTACGAGCAGTACTTC.